The clone carrying this T cell receptor (beta chain) was observed a handful of times. The V gene's germline CDR1 is MDHEN and CDR2 SYDVKM. The V end lost 10 bases, the J end lost 4 bases, and 28 bases lay between the germline ends. The CDR3 has 17 residues. Treatment noted: around 19 received Ad26.COV2.S at low or high dose, single or two shots; 5 received placebo; per-sample allocation not given. Specimen acquisition occurred on day 63 following the initial vaccine or placebo injection. The data were taken from a study of Ad26.COV2.S vaccination and SARS-CoV-2 variants. The repertoire was sequenced with immunoSEQ multiplex PCR; TCRdb's copy has only in-frame clones and lacks some. The sample lists some 480,000 clones, around 88% occurring once.

This specimen was peripheral blood, taken in a trial of Ad26.COV2.S vaccine versus placebo. The receptor comes from a person between 18 and 60 years old who received the Ad26.COV2.S COVID-19 vaccine or a placebo. V is TRBV28 and J is TRBJ1-1, with D possibly TRBD1 on 5 matching bases. This CDR3 is CATNTPPRRGLVTEAFF. The DNA of the CDR3 is TGTGCCACAAATACCCCTCCCAGGAGGGGTCTGGTCACTGAAGCTTTCTTT. Full variable domain (rest looked up from reference TRBV28 and TRBJ1-1): DVKVTQSSRYLVKRTGEKVFLECVQDMDHENMFWYRQDPGLGLRLIYFSYDVKMKEKGDIPEGYSVSREKKERFSLILESASTNQTSMYLCATNTPPRRGLVTEAFFGQGTRLTVV.